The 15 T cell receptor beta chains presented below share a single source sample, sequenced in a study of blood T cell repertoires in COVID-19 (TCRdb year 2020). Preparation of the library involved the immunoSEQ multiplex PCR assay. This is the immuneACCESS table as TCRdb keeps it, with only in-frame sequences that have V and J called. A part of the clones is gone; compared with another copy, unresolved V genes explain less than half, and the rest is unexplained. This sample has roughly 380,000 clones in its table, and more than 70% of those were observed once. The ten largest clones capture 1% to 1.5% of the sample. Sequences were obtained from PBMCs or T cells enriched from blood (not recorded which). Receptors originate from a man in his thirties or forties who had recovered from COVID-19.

Here the CDR3 reads CASQPRNFNQPQHF. CDR3 sequence (DNA): TGTGCCAGCCAACCCCGTAACTTCAATCAGCCCCAGCATTTT. The V gene is TRBV6-5, the J gene TRBJ1-5; the D is unclear. The V end was cut by 8 bases, the J end by 3 bases, with 14 bases between. The CDR3 has 14 residues. Germline assignment: CDR1 MNHEY and CDR2 SVGAGI.

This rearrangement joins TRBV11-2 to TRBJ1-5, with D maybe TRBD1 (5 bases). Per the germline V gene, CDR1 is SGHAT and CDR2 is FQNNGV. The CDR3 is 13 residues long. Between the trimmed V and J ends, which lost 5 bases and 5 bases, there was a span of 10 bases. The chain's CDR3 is CASSAGVDQPQHF. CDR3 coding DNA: TGTGCCAGCAGCGCGGGGGTGGATCAGCCCCAGCATTTT.

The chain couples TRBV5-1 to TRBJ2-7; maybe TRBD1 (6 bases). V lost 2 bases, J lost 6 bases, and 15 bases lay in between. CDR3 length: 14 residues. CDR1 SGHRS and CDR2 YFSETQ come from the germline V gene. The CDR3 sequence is CASSFSAGVPEQYF. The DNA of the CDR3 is TGCGCCAGCAGCTTCTCCGCAGGGGTCCCCGAGCAGTACTTC.

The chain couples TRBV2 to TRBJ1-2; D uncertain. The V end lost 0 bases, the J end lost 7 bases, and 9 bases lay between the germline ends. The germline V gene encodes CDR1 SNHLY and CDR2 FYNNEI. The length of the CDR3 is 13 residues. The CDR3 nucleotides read TGTGCCAGCAGTGAAGCGCTTCGGAGTGGCTACACCTTC. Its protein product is CASSEALRSGYTF.

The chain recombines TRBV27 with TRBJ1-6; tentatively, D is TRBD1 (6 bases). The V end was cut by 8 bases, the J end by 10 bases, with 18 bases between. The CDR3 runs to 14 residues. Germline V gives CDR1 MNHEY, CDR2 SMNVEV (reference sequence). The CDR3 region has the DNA TGTGCCAGCTCAATGGGGGGGGCCAGGTCACCCCTCCACTTT. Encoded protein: CASSMGGARSPLHF.

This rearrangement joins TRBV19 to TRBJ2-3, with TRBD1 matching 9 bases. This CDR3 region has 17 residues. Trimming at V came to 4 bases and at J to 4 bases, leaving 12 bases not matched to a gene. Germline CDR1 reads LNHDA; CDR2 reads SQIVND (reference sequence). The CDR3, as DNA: TGTGCCAGTAGTACCGGACAGGGGATGGGAGTTGCAGATACGCAGTATTTT. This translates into CASSTGQGMGVADTQYF.

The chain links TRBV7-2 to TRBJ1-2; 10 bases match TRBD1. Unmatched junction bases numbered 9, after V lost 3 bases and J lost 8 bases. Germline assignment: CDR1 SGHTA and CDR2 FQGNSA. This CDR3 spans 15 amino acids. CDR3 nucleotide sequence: TGTGCCAGCAGCTTCTCCGGGACAGGGGAGCGCGGCTACACCTTC. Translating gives CASSFSGTGERGYTF.

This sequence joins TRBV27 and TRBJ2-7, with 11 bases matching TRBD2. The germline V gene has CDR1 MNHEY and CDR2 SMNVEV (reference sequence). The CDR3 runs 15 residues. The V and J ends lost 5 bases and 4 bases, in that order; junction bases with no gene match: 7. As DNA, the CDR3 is TGTGCCAGCAGTCCACTAGCGGGGGCCGTGTACGAGCAGTACTTC. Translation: CASSPLAGAVYEQYF.

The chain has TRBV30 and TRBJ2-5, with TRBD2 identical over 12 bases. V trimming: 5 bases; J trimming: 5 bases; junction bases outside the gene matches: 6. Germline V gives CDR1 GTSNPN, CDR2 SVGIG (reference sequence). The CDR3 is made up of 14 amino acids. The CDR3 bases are TGTGCCTGGGGAAGACTAGCGGGGGCGGAGACCCAGTACTTC. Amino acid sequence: CAWGRLAGAETQYF.

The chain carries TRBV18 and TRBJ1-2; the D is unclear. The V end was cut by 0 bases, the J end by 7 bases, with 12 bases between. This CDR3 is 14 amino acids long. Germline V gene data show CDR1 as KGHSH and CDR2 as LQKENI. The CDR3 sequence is CASSPPRSEGGYTF. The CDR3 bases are TGTGCCAGCTCACCACCGAGGTCCGAAGGTGGCTACACCTTC.

The DNA for the CDR3 is TGTGCCAGCAGCTTTTCCCTTTACAATGAGCAGTTCTTC. Its translation is CASSFSLYNEQFF. The gene calls are TRBV7-3 and TRBJ2-1; D gene unclear. The V end lost 3 bases, the J end lost 4 bases, and 7 bases lay between the germline ends. Germline V gene lookup returns CDR1 SGHTA and CDR2 FQGTGA. This CDR3 region has 13 residues.

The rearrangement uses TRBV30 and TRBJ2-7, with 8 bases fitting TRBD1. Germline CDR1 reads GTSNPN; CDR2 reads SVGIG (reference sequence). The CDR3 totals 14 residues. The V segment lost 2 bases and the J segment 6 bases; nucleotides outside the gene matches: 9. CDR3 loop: CAWSPGQGRFEQYF. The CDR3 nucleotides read TGTGCCTGGAGTCCCGGACAGGGTAGGTTCGAGCAGTACTTC.

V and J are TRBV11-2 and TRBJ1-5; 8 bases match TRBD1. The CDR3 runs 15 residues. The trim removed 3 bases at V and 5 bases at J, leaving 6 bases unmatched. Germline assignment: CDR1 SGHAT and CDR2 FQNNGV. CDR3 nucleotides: TGTGCCAGCAGCTTCAGGACAGGGCCCGATCAGCCCCAGCATTTT. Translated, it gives CASSFRTGPDQPQHF.

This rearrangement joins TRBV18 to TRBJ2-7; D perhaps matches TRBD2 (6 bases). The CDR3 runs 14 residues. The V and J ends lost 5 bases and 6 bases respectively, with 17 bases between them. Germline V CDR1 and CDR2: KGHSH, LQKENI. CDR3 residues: CASSTTGIGGEQYF. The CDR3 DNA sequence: TGTGCCAGCTCAACCACCGGGATCGGGGGCGAGCAGTACTTC.

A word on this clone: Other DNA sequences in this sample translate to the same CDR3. In DNA, the CDR3 is TGTGCCAGCAGTACGGGCTACGAGCAGTACTTC. It codes for CASSTGYEQYF. The chain has TRBV6-5 and TRBJ2-7; no definite D call. The CDR3 runs 11 residues. Trimming pared 5 bases from V and 3 bases from J, leaving 5 bases between. The germline V gene encodes CDR1 MNHEY and CDR2 SVGAGI.